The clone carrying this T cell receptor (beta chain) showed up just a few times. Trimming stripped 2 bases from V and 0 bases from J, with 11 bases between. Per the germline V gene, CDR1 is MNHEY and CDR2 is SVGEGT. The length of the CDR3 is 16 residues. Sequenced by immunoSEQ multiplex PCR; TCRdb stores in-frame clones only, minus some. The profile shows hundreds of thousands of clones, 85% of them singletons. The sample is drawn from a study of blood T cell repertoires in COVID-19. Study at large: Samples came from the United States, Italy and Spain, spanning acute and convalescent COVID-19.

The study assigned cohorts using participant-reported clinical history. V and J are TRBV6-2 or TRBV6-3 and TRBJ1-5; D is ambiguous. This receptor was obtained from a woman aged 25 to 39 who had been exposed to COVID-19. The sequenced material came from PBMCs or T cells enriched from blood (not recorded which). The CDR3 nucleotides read TGTGCCAGCAGTTACGCGGGAAGTTATAGCAATCAGCCCCAGCATTTT. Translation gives CASSYAGSYSNQPQHF.